A selection of T cell receptor beta chains follows, all from one sample in a study of PD-1 blockade in classical Hodgkin lymphoma. The data were produced by immunoSEQ multiplex PCR, yet TCRdb's version contains in-frame clones alone and is incomplete. This sample carries under 100,000 clones, approximately 80% of them seen once, and the ten largest clones take about 12%. The sequencing used peripheral blood mononuclear cells (PBMCs), collected at baseline. Receptors were obtained from a human donor with classical Hodgkin lymphoma. CDR3s include the opening cysteine and the closing phenylalanine or tryptophan. Each record gives: CDR3 protein, CDR3 DNA, CDR3 length, D gene, clone size, J gene, V gene. D genes are given only for firm matches. A clone size is listed for some rows: how often the clone was seen (once, few, many), or a class if it is expanded.

CDR3aa: CASTLAGGSYEQFF; CDR3nt: TGTGCCAGCACCCTAGCGGGAGGGAGCTATGAGCAGTTCTTC; len: 14; d_gene: TRBD2; abundance: -; j_gene: TRBJ2-1; v_gene: TRBV2
CDR3aa: CASSVEVGIEAFF; CDR3nt: TGTGCCAGCAGTGTAGAGGTAGGGATTGAAGCTTTCTTT; len: 13; d_gene: -; abundance: -; j_gene: TRBJ1-1; v_gene: TRBV2
CDR3aa: CASSLAGGEKTQYF; CDR3nt: TGTGCCAGCAGCTTGGCAGGGGGGGAGAAGACCCAGTACTTC; len: 14; d_gene: -; abundance: few; j_gene: TRBJ2-5; v_gene: TRBV11-2
CDR3aa: CASSLVPQNTEAFF; CDR3nt: TGCGCCAGCAGCTTGGTACCCCAGAACACTGAAGCTTTCTTT; len: 14; d_gene: -; abundance: -; j_gene: TRBJ1-1; v_gene: TRBV5-1
CDR3aa: CASSLLAGGIHEQYF; CDR3nt: TGCGCCAGCAGCCTCCTAGCGGGAGGGATCCACGAGCAGTACTTC; len: 15; d_gene: TRBD2; abundance: once; j_gene: TRBJ2-7; v_gene: TRBV4-1
CDR3aa: CASSRMGFRETQYF; CDR3nt: TGTGCCAGCAGCAGAATGGGCTTTCGGGAGACCCAGTACTTC; len: 14; d_gene: -; abundance: -; j_gene: TRBJ2-5; v_gene: TRBV11-2
CDR3aa: CASSIGVEEMVDTQYF; CDR3nt: TGTGCCAGTAGTATAGGGGTCGAAGAGATGGTAGATACGCAGTATTTT; len: 16; d_gene: -; abundance: -; j_gene: TRBJ2-3; v_gene: TRBV19
CDR3aa: CAIRGDVADTEAFF; CDR3nt: TGTGCCATCAGAGGGGACGTCGCGGACACTGAAGCTTTCTTT; len: 14; d_gene: -; abundance: -; j_gene: TRBJ1-1; v_gene: TRBV10-3
CDR3aa: CASSPPWNTEAFF; CDR3nt: TGTGCCAGTAGTCCCCCCTGGAACACTGAAGCTTTCTTT; len: 13; d_gene: -; abundance: -; j_gene: TRBJ1-1; v_gene: TRBV19
CDR3aa: CATSRYLAGDEQYF; CDR3nt: TGTGCCACCAGCAGGTACCTAGCGGGAGACGAGCAGTACTTC; len: 14; d_gene: TRBD2; abundance: -; j_gene: TRBJ2-7; v_gene: TRBV15
CDR3aa: CASSLHASVAERGGTQYF; CDR3nt: TGTGCCAGCAGCTTACACGCTTCGGTAGCGGAGAGGGGAGGGACCCAGTACTTC; len: 18; d_gene: -; abundance: -; j_gene: TRBJ2-5; v_gene: TRBV7-2
CDR3aa: CASSYATSDEQYF; CDR3nt: TGTGCCAGCTCATACGCTACTAGCGACGAGCAGTACTTC; len: 13; d_gene: TRBD2; abundance: -; j_gene: TRBJ2-7; v_gene: TRBV18
CDR3aa: CASSPAVNTGELFF; CDR3nt: TGTGCCAGCTCGCCGGCAGTGAACACCGGGGAGCTGTTTTTT; len: 14; d_gene: -; abundance: -; j_gene: TRBJ2-2; v_gene: TRBV18
CDR3aa: CASGFGTRGNYGYTF; CDR3nt: TGTGCTAGTGGTTTTGGGACCAGGGGTAACTATGGCTACACCTTC; len: 15; d_gene: -; abundance: -; j_gene: TRBJ1-2; v_gene: TRBV12-5
CDR3aa: CAIRRGDSDEQFF; CDR3nt: TGTGCCATCAGGAGGGGAGACAGCGATGAGCAGTTCTTC; len: 13; d_gene: -; abundance: -; j_gene: TRBJ2-1; v_gene: TRBV10-3
CDR3aa: CASSLDTGRGAGEQYF; CDR3nt: TGCGCCAGCAGCTTGGATACGGGGAGGGGCGCAGGGGAGCAGTACTTC; len: 16; d_gene: TRBD2; abundance: -; j_gene: TRBJ2-7; v_gene: TRBV5-1
CDR3aa: CASSKGTSGGYEQYF; CDR3nt: TGTGCCAGCTCAAAGGGGACTAGCGGGGGATACGAGCAGTACTTC; len: 15; d_gene: TRBD2; abundance: -; j_gene: TRBJ2-7; v_gene: TRBV18
CDR3aa: CASSPDISEAFF; CDR3nt: TGTGCCAGTAGCCCGGACATTTCTGAAGCTTTCTTT; len: 12; d_gene: -; abundance: -; j_gene: TRBJ1-1; v_gene: TRBV19
CDR3aa: CASNRRTYEQYF; CDR3nt: TGTGCCAGCAATCGGAGGACCTACGAGCAGTACTTC; len: 12; d_gene: -; abundance: -; j_gene: TRBJ2-7; v_gene: TRBV28
CDR3aa: CASSLVALAGGTGELFF; CDR3nt: TGCGCCAGCAGCTTGGTCGCCCTAGCGGGAGGGACCGGGGAGCTGTTTTTT; len: 17; d_gene: TRBD2; abundance: -; j_gene: TRBJ2-2; v_gene: TRBV5-1
CDR3aa: CASRPASVEGVQYF; CDR3nt: TGTGCCAGCAGGCCGGCTAGCGTTGAGGGGGTGCAGTATTTT; len: 14; d_gene: -; abundance: -; j_gene: TRBJ2-3; v_gene: TRBV7-2
CDR3aa: CAISESGTSTDTQYF; CDR3nt: TGTGCCATCAGTGAGTCCGGGACTAGCACAGATACGCAGTATTTT; len: 15; d_gene: -; abundance: -; j_gene: TRBJ2-3; v_gene: TRBV10-3
CDR3aa: CATRSNGGTPYEQYF; CDR3nt: TGTGCCACCAGATCTAACGGGGGCACCCCCTACGAGCAGTACTTC; len: 15; d_gene: -; abundance: once; j_gene: TRBJ2-7; v_gene: TRBV19
CDR3aa: CASSLNIGQPNEKLFF; CDR3nt: TGTGCCAGCAGCCTCAACATAGGACAGCCTAATGAAAAACTGTTTTTT; len: 16; d_gene: -; abundance: once; j_gene: TRBJ1-4; v_gene: TRBV6-6
CDR3aa: CSVGDTGTGETQYF; CDR3nt: TGCAGCGTTGGGGATACCGGGACAGGAGAGACCCAGTACTTC; len: 14; d_gene: TRBD1; abundance: few; j_gene: TRBJ2-5; v_gene: TRBV29-1
CDR3aa: CASSRTGGFYGYTF; CDR3nt: TGTGCCAGCTCACGGACAGGCGGTTTCTATGGCTACACCTTC; len: 14; d_gene: TRBD1; abundance: few; j_gene: TRBJ1-2; v_gene: TRBV19
CDR3aa: CASSDRDYNTGELFF; CDR3nt: TGTGCCAGCAGTGACCGGGACTACAACACCGGGGAGCTGTTTTTT; len: 15; d_gene: TRBD2; abundance: -; j_gene: TRBJ2-2; v_gene: TRBV25-1
CDR3aa: CASSPGSPGRYTF; CDR3nt: TGTGCCAGCAGCCCGGGCTCACCGGGCCGGTACACCTTC; len: 13; d_gene: -; abundance: few; j_gene: TRBJ1-2; v_gene: TRBV7-3
CDR3aa: CASSAGTGLNNEQFF; CDR3nt: TGTGCCAGCAGCGCCGGGACAGGGTTAAACAATGAGCAGTTCTTC; len: 15; d_gene: TRBD1; abundance: -; j_gene: TRBJ2-1; v_gene: TRBV11-3
CDR3aa: CASTDRGYTEAFF; CDR3nt: TGTGCCAGCACCGACCGTGGGTACACTGAAGCTTTCTTT; len: 13; d_gene: -; abundance: -; j_gene: TRBJ1-1; v_gene: TRBV2
CDR3aa: CASSAVGAGGAELFF; CDR3nt: TGTGCCAGCAGTGCAGTAGGGGCAGGGGGAGCCGAACTGTTTTTT; len: 15; d_gene: TRBD1; abundance: -; j_gene: TRBJ1-4; v_gene: TRBV6-1
CDR3aa: CASSRDLTDTQYF; CDR3nt: TGTGCCAGCAGCCGGGACCTCACAGATACGCAGTATTTT; len: 13; d_gene: -; abundance: -; j_gene: TRBJ2-3; v_gene: TRBV6-6
CDR3aa: CSASLAYEQYF; CDR3nt: TGCAGTGCTAGTTTGGCCTACGAGCAGTACTTC; len: 11; d_gene: -; abundance: once; j_gene: TRBJ2-7; v_gene: TRBV20-1
CDR3aa: CASRKDAGMDIQYF; CDR3nt: TGTGCCAGCAGGAAGGATGCCGGGATGGACATTCAGTACTTC; len: 14; d_gene: -; abundance: -; j_gene: TRBJ2-4; v_gene: TRBV7-2
CDR3aa: CASSLFGADTQYF; CDR3nt: TGTGCCAGCAGTTTATTTGGAGCAGATACGCAGTATTTT; len: 13; d_gene: -; abundance: -; j_gene: TRBJ2-3; v_gene: TRBV27
CDR3aa: CAISPTTGDTGELFF; CDR3nt: TGTGCCATCAGTCCAACTACAGGGGACACCGGGGAGCTGTTTTTT; len: 15; d_gene: TRBD1; abundance: -; j_gene: TRBJ2-2; v_gene: TRBV10-3
CDR3aa: CASSGRLADEQFF; CDR3nt: TGTGCCAGCAGTGGGAGACTAGCGGATGAGCAGTTCTTC; len: 13; d_gene: TRBD2; abundance: -; j_gene: TRBJ2-1; v_gene: TRBV2
CDR3aa: CASRHGRLAGAHNEQFF; CDR3nt: TGCGCCAGCAGACACGGCCGACTAGCGGGAGCCCACAATGAGCAGTTCTTC; len: 17; d_gene: TRBD2; abundance: -; j_gene: TRBJ2-1; v_gene: TRBV5-1
CDR3aa: CASSAGGNEQFF; CDR3nt: TGTGCCAGCAGCGCAGGGGGAAATGAGCAGTTCTTC; len: 12; d_gene: TRBD1; abundance: -; j_gene: TRBJ2-1; v_gene: TRBV7-2
CDR3aa: CASSYSFVGDEQYF; CDR3nt: TGTGCCAGCAGTTACTCCTTTGTAGGCGACGAGCAGTACTTC; len: 14; d_gene: -; abundance: -; j_gene: TRBJ2-7; v_gene: TRBV7-9
CDR3aa: CAISDQREWDTQYF; CDR3nt: TGTGCCATCAGTGACCAGCGGGAGTGGGATACGCAGTATTTT; len: 14; d_gene: TRBD2; abundance: -; j_gene: TRBJ2-3; v_gene: TRBV10-3
CDR3aa: CASSEETGRYF; CDR3nt: TGTGCCAGCAGTGAAGAAACAGGGCGTTACTTC; len: 11; d_gene: -; abundance: -; j_gene: TRBJ2-7; v_gene: TRBV2
CDR3aa: CASSLAGAGANVLTF; CDR3nt: TGTGCCAGCAGCTTGGCAGGGGCTGGGGCCAACGTCCTGACTTTC; len: 15; d_gene: -; abundance: -; j_gene: TRBJ2-6; v_gene: TRBV5-6
CDR3aa: CASSVAGGYGYTF; CDR3nt: TGTGCCAGCAGCGTAGCCGGAGGCTATGGCTACACCTTC; len: 13; d_gene: -; abundance: -; j_gene: TRBJ1-2; v_gene: TRBV9
CDR3aa: CASSSTGTSEETQYF; CDR3nt: TGTGCCAGCAGCTCTACTGGGACTAGCGAAGAGACCCAGTACTTC; len: 15; d_gene: TRBD2; abundance: -; j_gene: TRBJ2-5; v_gene: TRBV7-9
CDR3aa: CASSTLTGISGNTIYF; CDR3nt: TGTGCCAGTAGTACCTTGACAGGGATAAGTGGAAACACCATATATTTT; len: 16; d_gene: TRBD1; abundance: -; j_gene: TRBJ1-3; v_gene: TRBV19
CDR3aa: CASSHTTPGTSGRSPDTQYF; CDR3nt: TGTGCCAGCAGCCACACCACTCCCGGGACTAGCGGGAGAAGCCCAGATACGCAGTATTTT; len: 20; d_gene: TRBD2; abundance: -; j_gene: TRBJ2-3; v_gene: TRBV14
CDR3aa: CSVGGSGDGYTF; CDR3nt: TGCAGCGTGGGTGGATCAGGGGACGGCTACACCTTC; len: 12; d_gene: -; abundance: -; j_gene: TRBJ1-2; v_gene: TRBV29-1
CDR3aa: CAISESVQVYEQYF; CDR3nt: TGTGCCATCAGTGAGTCGGTACAGGTCTACGAGCAGTACTTC; len: 14; d_gene: -; abundance: -; j_gene: TRBJ2-7; v_gene: TRBV10-3
CDR3aa: CASSLDRALAETQYF; CDR3nt: TGTGCCAGCAGCTTAGACCGAGCCTTGGCAGAGACCCAGTACTTC; len: 15; d_gene: -; abundance: -; j_gene: TRBJ2-5; v_gene: TRBV5-4
CDR3aa: CASSLAGFGTEAFF; CDR3nt: TGTGCCAGCAGCTTAGCGGGGTTCGGCACTGAAGCTTTCTTT; len: 14; d_gene: -; abundance: medium-sized; j_gene: TRBJ1-1; v_gene: TRBV2
CDR3aa: CASSFGDRVQDTQYF; CDR3nt: TGTGCCAGCAGTTTTGGGGACAGGGTCCAAGATACGCAGTATTTT; len: 15; d_gene: TRBD1; abundance: once; j_gene: TRBJ2-3; v_gene: TRBV28
CDR3aa: CAISESWGSYEQYF; CDR3nt: TGTGCCATCAGTGAGTCCTGGGGCTCCTACGAGCAGTACTTC; len: 14; d_gene: -; abundance: -; j_gene: TRBJ2-7; v_gene: TRBV10-3
CDR3aa: CASTVLGYNEQFF; CDR3nt: TGCGCCAGCACTGTTTTGGGGTACAATGAGCAGTTCTTC; len: 13; d_gene: -; abundance: -; j_gene: TRBJ2-1; v_gene: TRBV5-1
CDR3aa: CASSEAVQGQETQYF; CDR3nt: TGTGCCAGCAGTGAAGCGGTACAGGGACAAGAGACCCAGTACTTC; len: 15; d_gene: -; abundance: -; j_gene: TRBJ2-5; v_gene: TRBV2
CDR3aa: CASSLRPPGDTQYF; CDR3nt: TGTGCCAGCAGCTTAAGACCTCCGGGAGATACGCAGTATTTT; len: 14; d_gene: -; abundance: -; j_gene: TRBJ2-3; v_gene: TRBV7-6
CDR3aa: CAISVAGGSNNEQFF; CDR3nt: TGTGCCATCAGTGTGGCTGGCGGGAGTAACAATGAGCAGTTCTTC; len: 15; d_gene: TRBD2; abundance: -; j_gene: TRBJ2-1; v_gene: TRBV10-3
CDR3aa: CAISVNLDTQYF; CDR3nt: TGTGCCATCAGTGTCAATTTGGATACGCAGTATTTT; len: 12; d_gene: -; abundance: -; j_gene: TRBJ2-3; v_gene: TRBV10-3
CDR3aa: CASSQEAAGLGNEQFF; CDR3nt: TGCGCCAGCAGCCAAGAGGCGGCGGGATTGGGGAATGAGCAGTTCTTC; len: 16; d_gene: -; abundance: -; j_gene: TRBJ2-1; v_gene: TRBV4-1
CDR3aa: CASSFSLAGGEQFF; CDR3nt: TGTGCCAGCAGCTTTTCCCTTGCGGGAGGTGAGCAGTTCTTC; len: 14; d_gene: TRBD2; abundance: -; j_gene: TRBJ2-1; v_gene: TRBV7-2